This is a list of T cell receptor beta chains from one sample in a study of regulatory T cells in long-lasting Graves disease. TCRdb passed the multiplex PCR reads through MiXCR, listing each CDR3 protein once. The table lists more than 300,000 distinct CDR3 sequences, 15% of them singletons. The sequencing here drew on peripheral blood mononuclear cells (PBMCs), taken at new diagnosis, from a patient treated with antithyroid drugs. The receptors stem from a female donor with Graves disease. Each CDR3 is given with its conserved first and last residue. Fields, in order: J gene, D gene, V gene, clone size, CDR3 protein, CDR3 DNA. A D gene is named only where the DNA matches it firmly. Only some rows state a clone size, as once, few, many or a class for expanded clones.

J gene: TRBJ1-2; D gene: -; V gene: TRBV12-3/TRBV12-4; clone size: many; CDR3 protein: CASSSQASNYGYTF; CDR3 DNA: TGTGCCAGCAGCTCTCAGGCATCTAACTATGGCTACACCTTC
J gene: TRBJ2-7; D gene: TRBD1; V gene: TRBV7-9; clone size: -; CDR3 protein: CASTPRGRYEQYF; CDR3 DNA: TGTGCCAGCACGCCCAGGGGGCGTTACGAGCAGTACTTC
J gene: TRBJ1-5; D gene: TRBD1; V gene: TRBV20-1; clone size: -; CDR3 protein: CSASTGTGGQPQHF; CDR3 DNA: TGCAGTGCTAGTACCGGGACAGGGGGTCAGCCCCAGCATTTT
J gene: TRBJ2-4; D gene: TRBD1; V gene: TRBV2; clone size: many; CDR3 protein: CASSWTGERVGQYF; CDR3 DNA: TGTGCCAGCAGTTGGACAGGGGAGCGGGTTGGTCAGTACTTC
J gene: TRBJ2-7; D gene: TRBD1; V gene: TRBV9; clone size: many; CDR3 protein: CASSGPDRPSGEQYF; CDR3 DNA: TGTGCCAGCAGCGGACCGGACAGGCCCTCAGGCGAGCAGTACTTC
J gene: TRBJ1-1; D gene: TRBD1; V gene: TRBV12-3/TRBV12-4; clone size: few; CDR3 protein: CASKQGQGAAEAFF; CDR3 DNA: TGTGCCAGCAAGCAGGGACAGGGGGCGGCTGAAGCTTTCTTT
J gene: TRBJ2-1; D gene: TRBD2; V gene: TRBV13; clone size: few; CDR3 protein: CASSKESGGAPSQFF; CDR3 DNA: TGTGCCAGCAGCAAAGAGAGCGGGGGGGCTCCATCCCAGTTCTTC
J gene: TRBJ2-3; D gene: TRBD2; V gene: TRBV4-2; clone size: many; CDR3 protein: CASSQSVGGASDTQYF; CDR3 DNA: TGTGCCAGCAGCCAGTCGGTCGGGGGGGCTTCAGATACGCAGTATTTT
J gene: TRBJ2-3; D gene: TRBD2; V gene: TRBV30; clone size: many; CDR3 protein: CAWSYTGTSGRDTQYF; CDR3 DNA: TGTGCCTGGAGCTATACCGGGACTAGCGGGAGAGATACGCAGTATTTT
J gene: TRBJ2-2; D gene: -; V gene: TRBV5-1; clone size: many; CDR3 protein: CASSLPISGELFF; CDR3 DNA: TGCGCCAGCAGCTTGCCGATATCCGGGGAGCTGTTTTTT